This TCR beta chain was identified in a study of yellow fever vaccine responses in identical twins. TCRdb processed the RT-PCR reads anew with MiXCR; each CDR3 protein has one entry. The sample has roughly 3,000 distinct CDR3 sequences, nearly 90% seen once; the top ten hold approximately 2.6%. Losses at the gene ends were 1 base for V and 8 bases for J; bases not matched to a gene: 1. Germline CDR1 KGHSH, CDR2 LQKENI. The CDR3 has 13 residues. Specimen: T cells from blood (PBMCs), unsorted or a sorted subset (not recorded which), collected before or after yellow fever vaccination (not recorded which). This rearrangement joins TRBV18 to TRBJ2-1; 8 nucleotides match TRBD1. The TCR comes from a woman aged 18-29 years who received the yellow fever vaccine. The CDR3 coding sequence is TGTGCCAGCTCACCACTGACAGGGGATGAGCAGTTCTTC. Amino acid sequence: CASSPLTGDEQFF.